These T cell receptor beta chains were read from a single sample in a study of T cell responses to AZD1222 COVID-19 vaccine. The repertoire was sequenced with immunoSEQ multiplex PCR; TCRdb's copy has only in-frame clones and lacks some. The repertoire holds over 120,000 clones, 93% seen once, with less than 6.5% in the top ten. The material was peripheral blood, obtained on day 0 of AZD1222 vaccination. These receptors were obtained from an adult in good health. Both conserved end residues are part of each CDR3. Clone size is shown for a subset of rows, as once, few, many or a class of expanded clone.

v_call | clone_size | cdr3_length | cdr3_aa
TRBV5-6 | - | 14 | CASSLGGGSDGYTF
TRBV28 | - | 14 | CASSLTGTLETQYF
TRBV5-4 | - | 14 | CASSVGDFNYGYTF
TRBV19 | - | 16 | CASSPLETGGDTEAFF
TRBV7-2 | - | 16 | CASSSRLAGRTDTQYF
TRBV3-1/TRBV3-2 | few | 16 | CASSLGTPSSGNTIYF
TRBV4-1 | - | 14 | CASSQDPALYEQYF
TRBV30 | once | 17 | CAARSPELAGFTYEQYF
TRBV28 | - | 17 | CASSLDRALRMNTEAFF
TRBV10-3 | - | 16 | CAISGDRDSKGYEQYF
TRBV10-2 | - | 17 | CASSFGLAGGVLYEQYF
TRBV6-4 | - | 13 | CASSADSYNEQFF
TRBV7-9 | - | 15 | CASSQTSGRLDEQFF
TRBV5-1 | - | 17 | CASSLDGSSASYNEQFF
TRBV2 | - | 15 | CASSEGRVRDQPQHF
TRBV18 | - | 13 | CASSPGSGNTIYF
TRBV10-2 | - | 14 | CASSLSGSSYEQYF
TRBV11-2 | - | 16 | CASSVLGRGAKNIQYF
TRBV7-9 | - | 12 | CASSPSHGELFF
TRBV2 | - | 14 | CASNDRADNEKLFF
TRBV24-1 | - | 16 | CATSDPGGEGANVLTF
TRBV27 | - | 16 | CASSDLTTGGTDTQYF
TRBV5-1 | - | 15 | CASSLAGGSRSPLHF
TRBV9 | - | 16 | CASSVSWWAGAYEQYF
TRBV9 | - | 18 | CASSVLAEISTSTDTQYF
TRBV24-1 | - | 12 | CATSDVGETQYF
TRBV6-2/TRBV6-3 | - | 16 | CASSYSLQKGNQPQHF
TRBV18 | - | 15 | CASSPPGYSNTEAFF
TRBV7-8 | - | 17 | CASSLELPSGIIGELFF